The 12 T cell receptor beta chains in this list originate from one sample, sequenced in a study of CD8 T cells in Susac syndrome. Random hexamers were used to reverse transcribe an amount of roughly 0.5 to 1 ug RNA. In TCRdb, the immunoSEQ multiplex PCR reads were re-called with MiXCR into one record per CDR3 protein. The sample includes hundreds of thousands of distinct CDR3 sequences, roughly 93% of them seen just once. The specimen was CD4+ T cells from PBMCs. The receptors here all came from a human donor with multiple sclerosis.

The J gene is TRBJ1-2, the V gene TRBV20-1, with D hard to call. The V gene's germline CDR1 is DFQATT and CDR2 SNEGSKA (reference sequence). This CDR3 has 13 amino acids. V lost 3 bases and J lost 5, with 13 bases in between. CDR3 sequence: CSASLVAGYGYTF. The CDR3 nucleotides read TGCAGTGCTAGCCTTGTAGCTGGATATGGCTACACCTTC.

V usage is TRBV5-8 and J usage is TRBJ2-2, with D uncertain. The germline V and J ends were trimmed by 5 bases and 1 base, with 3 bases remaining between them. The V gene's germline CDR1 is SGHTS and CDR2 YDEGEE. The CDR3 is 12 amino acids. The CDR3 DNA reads TGTGCCAGCAGTAGGAACACCGGGGAGCTGTTTTTT. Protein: CASSRNTGELFF.

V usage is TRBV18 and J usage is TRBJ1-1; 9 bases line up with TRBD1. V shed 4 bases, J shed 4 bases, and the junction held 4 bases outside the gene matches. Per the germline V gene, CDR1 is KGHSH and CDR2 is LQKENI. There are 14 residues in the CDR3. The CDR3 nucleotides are TGTGCCAGCTCACGACCGGACAGGGGCACTGAAGCTTTCTTT. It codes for CASSRPDRGTEAFF.

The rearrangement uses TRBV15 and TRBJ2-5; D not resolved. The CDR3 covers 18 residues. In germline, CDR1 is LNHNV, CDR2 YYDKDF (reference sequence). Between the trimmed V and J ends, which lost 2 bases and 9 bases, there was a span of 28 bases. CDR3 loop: CATSRLRAGRHNERAQYF. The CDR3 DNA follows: TGTGCCACCAGCAGATTACGGGCCGGACGACATAATGAAAGGGCCCAGTACTTC.

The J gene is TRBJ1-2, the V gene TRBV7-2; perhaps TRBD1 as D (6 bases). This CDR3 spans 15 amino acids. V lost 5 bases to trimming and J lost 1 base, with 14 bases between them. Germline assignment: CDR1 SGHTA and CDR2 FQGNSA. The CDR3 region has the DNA TGTGCCAGCAGCCCCCTCCCCAGGGGTAACTATGGCTACACCTTC. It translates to CASSPLPRGNYGYTF.

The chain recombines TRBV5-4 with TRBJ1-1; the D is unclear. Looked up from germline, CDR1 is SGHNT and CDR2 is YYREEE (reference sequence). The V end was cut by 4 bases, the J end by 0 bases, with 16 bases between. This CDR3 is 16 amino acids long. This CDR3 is CASSRARTSMNTEAFF. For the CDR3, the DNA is TGTGCCAGCAGCCGGGCACGGACTTCCATGAACACTGAAGCTTTCTTT.

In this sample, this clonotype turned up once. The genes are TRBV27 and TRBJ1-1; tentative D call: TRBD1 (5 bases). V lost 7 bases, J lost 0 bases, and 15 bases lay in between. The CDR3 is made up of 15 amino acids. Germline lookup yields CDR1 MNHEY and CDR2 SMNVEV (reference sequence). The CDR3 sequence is CASIPLGALNTEAFF. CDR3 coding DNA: TGTGCCAGCATCCCCTTAGGGGCCCTGAACACTGAAGCTTTCTTT.

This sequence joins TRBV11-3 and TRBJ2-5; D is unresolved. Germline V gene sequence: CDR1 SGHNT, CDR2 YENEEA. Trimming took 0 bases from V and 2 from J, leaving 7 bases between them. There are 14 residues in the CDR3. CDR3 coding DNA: TGTGCCAGCAGCTTAGACCGAGAACAAGAGACCCAGTACTTC. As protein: CASSLDREQETQYF.

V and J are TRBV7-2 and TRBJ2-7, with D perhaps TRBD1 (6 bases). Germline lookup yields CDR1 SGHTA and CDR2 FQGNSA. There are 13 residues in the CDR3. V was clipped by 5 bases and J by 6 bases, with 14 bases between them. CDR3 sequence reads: CASSNPQGVEQYF. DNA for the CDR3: TGTGCCAGCAGCAACCCACAGGGAGTCGAGCAGTACTTC.

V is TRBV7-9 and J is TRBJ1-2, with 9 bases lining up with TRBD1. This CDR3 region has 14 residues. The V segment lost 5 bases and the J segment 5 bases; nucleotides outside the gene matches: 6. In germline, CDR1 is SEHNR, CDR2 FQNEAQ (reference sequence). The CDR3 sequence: CASSPHRGQYGYTF. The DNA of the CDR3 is TGTGCCAGCAGCCCTCACAGGGGGCAATATGGCTACACCTTC. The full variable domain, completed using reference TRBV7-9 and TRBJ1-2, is DTGVSQNPRHKITKRGQNVTFRCDPISEHNRLYWYRQTLGQGPEFLTYFQNEAQLEKSRLLSDRFSAERPKGSFSTLEIQRTEQGDSAMYLCASSPHRGQYGYTFGSGTRLTVV.

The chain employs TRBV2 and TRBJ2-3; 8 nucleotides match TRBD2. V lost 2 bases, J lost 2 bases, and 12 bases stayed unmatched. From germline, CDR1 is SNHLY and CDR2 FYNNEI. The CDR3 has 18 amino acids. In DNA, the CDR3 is TGTGCCAGCAGTGAATACCCGTTAGCGGGGCAGGTCACAGATACGCAGTATTTT. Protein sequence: CASSEYPLAGQVTDTQYF. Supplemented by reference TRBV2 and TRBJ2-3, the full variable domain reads EPEVTQTPSHQVTQMGQEVILRCVPISNHLYFYWYRQILGQKVEFLVSFYNNEISEKSEIFDDQFSVERPDGSNFTLKIRSTKLEDSAMYFCASSEYPLAGQVTDTQYFGPGTRLTVL.

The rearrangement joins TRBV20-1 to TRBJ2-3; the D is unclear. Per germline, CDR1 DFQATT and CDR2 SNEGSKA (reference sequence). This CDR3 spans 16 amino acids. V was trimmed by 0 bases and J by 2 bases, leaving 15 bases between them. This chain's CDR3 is CSARDPRRGDTDTQYF. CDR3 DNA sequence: TGCAGTGCTAGAGATCCGAGACGAGGAGACACAGATACGCAGTATTTT.